The sequence of this T cell receptor beta chain was determined in a study of T cell responses to AZD1222 COVID-19 vaccine (TCRdb year 2021). Background for the entire study: AZD1222 recipients given second doses at about 4 weeks or at about 12 weeks were pooled, since spike-specific TCR depth and breadth were not found to differ between the two schedules. TCR sequencing covered about 230 trial participants: some 210 given two doses of AZD1222 and around 26 given two doses of MenACWY control vaccine. Trial participants were enrolled into age subgroups of 18-55, 56-69 and 70-plus years, which contained 148, 28 and 57 TCR-sequenced participants, respectively.

In the paper's terms, the time point label means: baseline before first vaccination. Samples from vaccinated people were obtained from the UK trials COV001 and COV002, which included a single-blind randomized controlled phase 2/3 trial of AZD1222 (ChAdOx1 nCoV-19) in healthy adults. For TCRbeta chain sequencing, PBMC samples from trial participants were taken at day 0 and at day 28 after the second dose. This clone has only one observation. The antigen it binds to is not known. One base away there is no much larger clone; base qualities are not given. Study-level results and caveats: Spike-specific TCR breadth and depth rose significantly after two AZD1222 doses compared with day 0 and with MenACWY recipients. Because no day 14 peak-response samples were available, the repertoires could be characterized only after the peak T cell response. Reportedly, close to half of the unique spike-specific TCRs recognized epitopes lying outside the regions that are mutated in the B.1.351 and B.1.1.7 variants. In the small 56-69-year group, the increase in depth fell short of significance, most likely because of low power. Vaccine-associated CD4 TCRs spanned the whole spike protein, with dominant responses in regions 160-218 and 743-854. Participants were mostly white British and included more females than males, and it was suggested by the authors that clonal diversity may have been underestimated. Conclusions about previously exposed vaccinees are limited because only 5 or 6 AZD1222 recipients were SARS-CoV-2 seropositive at baseline.

The CDR3 regions of human TCRbeta chains were subjected to immunosequencing. For the original study's pipeline: Repertoire TCRs were matched against a reference library of SARS-CoV-2-specific TCRs generated with the MIRA antigen-specificity platform. Breadth was defined as the fraction of unique TCRs that were SARS-CoV-2-associated, and depth was defined as the fraction of total T cells that were SARS-CoV-2-associated. Each spike-specific TCR was assigned to its reactive spike region and to a CD4 or CD8 class using the MIRA data. Log10-transformed breadth and depth values were compared by one-way ANOVA with Sidak's multiple comparisons tests. TCRdb limited this immuneACCESS table to in-frame rearrangements with V and J called. A share of clones is missing; checked studies link under half to unresolved V genes, and the rest is unexplained. The V and J calls and clone size were taken over from that table, and D and trimming were inferred from the DNA. The sample has about 90,000 clones on record, approximately 86% of them singletons. The ten most abundant clones make up 5.8% of the sample.

The source of this sequence is an adult in good health. The source was peripheral blood, collected on day 0 of AZD1222 vaccination.

The DNA sequence reads TGTGCCAGCAGCGGACAGGGGTCCCACGAGCAGTACTTC. Its amino acids are CASSGQGSHEQYF. The rearrangement joined TRBV27 to TRBJ2-7, and TRBD1 aligns with 9 junction nucleotides. CDR1 and CDR2 are drawn from the germline V gene (reference sequence): MNHEY, SMNVEV. The germline V end is reduced by 6 bases and the J end by 5 bases; junction bases left unmatched: 5. Inclusive of the bounding cysteine and phenylalanine, the CDR3 is 13 residues long. Here the CDR3 DNA is all that survives: 39 bases in frame from base 1.